This is a list of T cell receptor beta chains from one sample in a study of Ad26.COV2.S vaccination and SARS-CoV-2 variants. This table comes from immunoSEQ multiplex PCR, and its TCRdb copy is limited to in-frame clones, with some not included. The sample yields roughly 680,000 clones, 80% to 90% seen once. Sequencing used peripheral blood, obtained in a trial of Ad26.COV2.S vaccine versus placebo. The receptors were sampled from a person aged 18-65 years who received the Ad26.COV2.S COVID-19 vaccine or a placebo. The CDR3 runs from the conserved cysteine through the conserved F or W. D genes are given only for firm matches. Expanded clones are given a class, and other clones once, few, many or no size at all.

clone size: -
V gene: TRBV5-1
D gene: TRBD1
J gene: TRBJ2-7
CDR3 DNA: TGCGCCAGCAGCTTGACCGGGACAGGGACCTACGAGCAGTACTTC
CDR3 protein: CASSLTGTGTYEQYF

clone size: -
V gene: TRBV4-1
D gene: -
J gene: TRBJ2-5
CDR3 DNA: TGCGCCAGCAGCCCCTCCGGGAACTTAGAGACCCAGTACTTC
CDR3 protein: CASSPSGNLETQYF

clone size: -
V gene: TRBV6-5
D gene: -
J gene: TRBJ1-1
CDR3 DNA: TGTGCCAGCGAACCGGGACAGAACACTGAAGCTTTCTTT
CDR3 protein: CASEPGQNTEAFF

clone size: -
V gene: TRBV12-3/TRBV12-4
D gene: -
J gene: TRBJ2-5
CDR3 DNA: TGTGCCAGCAGGGCCCATTTTGAAGAGACCCAGTACTTC
CDR3 protein: CASRAHFEETQYF

clone size: -
V gene: TRBV10-3
D gene: -
J gene: TRBJ2-1
CDR3 DNA: TGTGCCGTAACACCTCCGGACCCTGGGCTTTACAATGAGCAGTTCTTC
CDR3 protein: CAVTPPDPGLYNEQFF

clone size: -
V gene: TRBV10-3
D gene: -
J gene: TRBJ1-1
CDR3 DNA: TGTGCCATCAGTGTACAGGCGAACACTGAAGCTTTCTTT
CDR3 protein: CAISVQANTEAFF

clone size: -
V gene: TRBV19
D gene: -
J gene: TRBJ2-1
CDR3 DNA: TGTGCCAGTAGTCCCGACAATGAGCAGTTCTTC
CDR3 protein: CASSPDNEQFF

clone size: -
V gene: TRBV30
D gene: -
J gene: TRBJ1-5
CDR3 DNA: TGTGCCTGGAGTTTGGACGGGAATCAGCCCCAGCATTTT
CDR3 protein: CAWSLDGNQPQHF

clone size: -
V gene: TRBV4-2
D gene: -
J gene: TRBJ2-2
CDR3 DNA: TGTGCCAGCAGCCAAGACCGGGACACGAACACCGGGGAGCTGTTTTTT
CDR3 protein: CASSQDRDTNTGELFF

clone size: -
V gene: TRBV5-1
D gene: TRBD1
J gene: TRBJ2-5
CDR3 DNA: TGCGCCAGCAGCCTTGACAGGGCCCAAGAGACCCAGTACTTC
CDR3 protein: CASSLDRAQETQYF

clone size: -
V gene: TRBV5-1
D gene: -
J gene: TRBJ1-1
CDR3 DNA: TGCGCCAGCAGCTTCGGCACACTGGACAGCCGGGTTACGAACACTGAAGCTTTCTTT
CDR3 protein: CASSFGTLDSRVTNTEAFF

clone size: -
V gene: TRBV5-6
D gene: -
J gene: TRBJ2-1
CDR3 DNA: TGTGCCAGCAGAACACTTACGTACAATGAGCAGTTCTTC
CDR3 protein: CASRTLTYNEQFF

clone size: -
V gene: TRBV24-1
D gene: -
J gene: TRBJ2-3
CDR3 DNA: TGTGCCACCAGTGATTCCTATAGCGATGTGGGAAATACGCAGTATTTT
CDR3 protein: CATSDSYSDVGNTQYF

clone size: -
V gene: TRBV2
D gene: -
J gene: TRBJ1-1
CDR3 DNA: TGTGCCAGCAAGGCCCAGACAGGCGGTGAAGCTTTCTTT
CDR3 protein: CASKAQTGGEAFF

clone size: -
V gene: TRBV6-5
D gene: -
J gene: TRBJ1-6
CDR3 DNA: TGTGCCAGCAGTTCCTTGACGAGCTCCTATAATTCACCCCTCCACTTT
CDR3 protein: CASSSLTSSYNSPLHF

clone size: -
V gene: TRBV29-1
D gene: -
J gene: TRBJ2-7
CDR3 DNA: TGCAGCGTTGACTGGGGGCGCGGTGACGAGCAGTACTTC
CDR3 protein: CSVDWGRGDEQYF

clone size: -
V gene: TRBV20-1
D gene: -
J gene: TRBJ2-1
CDR3 DNA: TGCAGTGCTAGTCCCGGGATGGTCTACAATGAGCAGTTCTTC
CDR3 protein: CSASPGMVYNEQFF

clone size: -
V gene: TRBV10-3
D gene: TRBD1
J gene: TRBJ2-7
CDR3 DNA: TGTGCCATCAGTACCCGACAGGGGGCTTCCTACGAGCAGTACTTC
CDR3 protein: CAISTRQGASYEQYF

clone size: -
V gene: TRBV5-6
D gene: -
J gene: TRBJ2-3
CDR3 DNA: TGTGCCAGCAGCGAGGGGGGCACAGATACGCAGTATTTT
CDR3 protein: CASSEGGTDTQYF

clone size: -
V gene: TRBV19
D gene: TRBD1
J gene: TRBJ2-6
CDR3 DNA: TGTGCCAGTAGTATACAGGGGGCGAGGCGCTCTGGGGCCAACGTCCTGACTTTC
CDR3 protein: CASSIQGARRSGANVLTF

clone size: -
V gene: TRBV3-1/TRBV3-2
D gene: -
J gene: TRBJ1-5
CDR3 DNA: TGTGCCAGCAGCCAGGCGTCCACAGGGAATCAGCCCCAGCATTTT
CDR3 protein: CASSQASTGNQPQHF

clone size: -
V gene: TRBV5-1
D gene: TRBD1
J gene: TRBJ2-5
CDR3 DNA: TGCGCCAGCAGCTTCGGGACAGGAGAGGAGACCCAGTACTTC
CDR3 protein: CASSFGTGEETQYF

clone size: -
V gene: TRBV7-2
D gene: -
J gene: TRBJ2-7
CDR3 DNA: TGTGCCAGCAGCTTCATCCCCGGGACGGCCCACGAGCAGTACTTC
CDR3 protein: CASSFIPGTAHEQYF

clone size: -
V gene: TRBV5-4
D gene: -
J gene: TRBJ2-2
CDR3 DNA: TGTGCCACCGCGGGGAGGGGGTCCGTCACCGGGGAGCTGTTTTTT
CDR3 protein: CATAGRGSVTGELFF

clone size: -
V gene: TRBV2
D gene: -
J gene: TRBJ1-3
CDR3 DNA: TGTGCCAGCAGTGGAACAGGGACCTCTGGAAACACCATATATTTT
CDR3 protein: CASSGTGTSGNTIYF

clone size: -
V gene: TRBV9
D gene: -
J gene: TRBJ1-4
CDR3 DNA: TGTGCCAGCAGCGTAGAAGGGGGTTGGAATGAAAAACTGTTTTTT
CDR3 protein: CASSVEGGWNEKLFF

clone size: -
V gene: TRBV24-1
D gene: TRBD1
J gene: TRBJ1-5
CDR3 DNA: TGTGCCACCAGTGATGCAGGGGGCTTGGGGCAGCCCCAGCATTTT
CDR3 protein: CATSDAGGLGQPQHF

clone size: -
V gene: TRBV3-1/TRBV3-2
D gene: TRBD1
J gene: TRBJ1-6
CDR3 DNA: TGTGCCAGCTCTAGACAGGGGGCTTATTCACCCCTCCACTTT
CDR3 protein: CASSRQGAYSPLHF

clone size: once
V gene: TRBV6-5
D gene: -
J gene: TRBJ1-2
CDR3 DNA: TGTGCCAGCATCCATCGCTCCAGGGAACGGGGCTACACCTTC
CDR3 protein: CASIHRSRERGYTF

clone size: -
V gene: TRBV5-6
D gene: TRBD1
J gene: TRBJ1-6
CDR3 DNA: TGTGCCAGCAGCTTGGGGGACAGCCTTTCACCCCTCCACTTT
CDR3 protein: CASSLGDSLSPLHF

clone size: -
V gene: TRBV18
D gene: TRBD1
J gene: TRBJ1-1
CDR3 DNA: TGTGCCAGCTCACCAGGACAGGGAATGAACACTGAAGCTTTCTTT
CDR3 protein: CASSPGQGMNTEAFF